The clone carrying this TCR beta chain was seen at least ten times. This entry belongs to a study of spatial heterogeneity in lung cancer. The time point is: sample taken at primary tumor resection. TCRdb fed the 5' RACE reads into MiXCR, producing one record per CDR3 protein. The profile shows 6,500 to 8,500 distinct CDR3 sequences, 9.7% of them singletons. This receptor was identified in a male donor with early-stage non-small cell lung cancer. Sequencing was performed on normal lung tissue next to the tumor, taken at surgery.

CDR3 bases: TGTGCCAGCAGCTTAATGGGGAGCTCCTATAATTCACCCCTCCACTTT. It yields the protein CASSLMGSSYNSPLHF. J is TRBJ1-6 and V is TRBV7-3; D is uncertain. The V and J ends lost 1 base and 0 bases respectively, with 7 bases between them. This CDR3 region has 16 residues. From germline, CDR1 is SGHTA and CDR2 FQGTGA.